Each of the 3 T cell receptor beta chains below was sequenced from the same sample in a study of shared T cell receptors in the human thymus (TCRdb year 2021). Libraries were made using the immunoSEQ multiplex PCR assay. Held by TCRdb, this immuneACCESS table contains in-frame sequences only and omits some clones. Under half of the omission traces to an unresolved V gene where checked; the cause of the rest is unknown. A total of 500,000 to 850,000 clones appear in this sample, approximately 89% of them only once. The ten largest make up 0.0094% of the sample. In addition, the sample was reused for a study of human thymus T cells.

Sequencing input: thymocytes. The origin of the receptors is a boy in the first two years of life with a congenital heart defect. Donor details come from another sample of the same person, matched by shared clones.

The V and J genes are TRBV5-1 and TRBJ2-7; possible D gene TRBD1, 5 bases. Deletions cut 4 bases from V and 3 bases from J, with 14 bases between. Germline V gene data show CDR1 as SGHRS and CDR2 as YFSETQ. This CDR3 has 14 residues. CDR3 amino acids: CASSTRVRYYEQYF. Here the CDR3 DNA reads TGCGCCAGCAGCACCAGGGTGCGATACTACGAGCAGTACTTC. Full variable domain (remainder filled in from reference TRBV5-1 and TRBJ2-7): KAGVTQTPRYLIKTRGQQVTLSCSPISGHRSVSWYQQTPGQGLQFLFEYFSETQRNKGNFPGRFSGRQFSNSRSEMNVSTLELGDSALYLCASSTRVRYYEQYFGPGTRLTVT.

V gene TRBV7-9 combines with J gene TRBJ2-7; weak D call: TRBD1 (6 bases). The CDR3 length is 14 residues. Deletions cut 5 bases from V and 3 bases from J, with 14 bases between. The germline V gene has CDR1 SEHNR and CDR2 FQNEAQ (reference sequence). Here the CDR3 reads CASSRMGANYEQYF. CDR3 bases: TGTGCCAGCAGCCGAATGGGGGCGAACTACGAGCAGTACTTC.

The gene calls are TRBV28 and TRBJ1-1, with 10 nucleotides matching TRBD1. The CDR3 spans 19 residues. Germline loops: CDR1 MDHEN, CDR2 SYDVKM. Trimming cost V 1 base and J 11 bases; bases outside gene matches: 22. CDR3 DNA sequence: TGTGCCAGCAGTTTATATCGCTATAGGGACAGGGGAGGGACGGTGTTTGCTTTCTTT. This gives the protein CASSLYRYRDRGGTVFAFF.